Listed here are 15 T cell receptor beta chains from one sample, sequenced in a study of lymphopenia after photon versus proton radiotherapy. Assay: immunoSEQ multiplex PCR; the TCRdb copy retains only in-frame clones and omits some. The sample comprises roughly 30,000 clones, 94% of which are singletons, and under 0.9% rests with the top ten. Sequenced material: peripheral blood, taken from a patient treated with photon-based radiotherapy. The receptors here all came from a woman between 45 and 65 years old with cholangiocarcinoma.

The V and J genes are TRBV5-8 and TRBJ1-1, with D hard to call. The germline gives CDR1 SGHTS, CDR2 YDEGEE. The V gene lost 5 bases and the J gene lost 6 bases, with 14 bases spanning the gap. The CDR3 is made up of 13 amino acids. CDR3 DNA: TGTGCCAGCAGTATAGAGGTGCAGGCTGAAGCTTTCTTT. It encodes CASSIEVQAEAFF.

The V and J genes are TRBV10-3 and TRBJ2-3, with TRBD1 as a possible D gene (6 bases). Germline V CDR1 and CDR2: ENHRY, SYGVKD. The V gene lost 3 bases and the J gene lost 6 bases, with 13 bases spanning the gap. This CDR3 has 14 residues. The CDR3, as DNA: TGTGCCATCAGTGAAGGTCAGGGGCCTGATACGCAGTATTTT. Translated: CAISEGQGPDTQYF.

V usage is TRBV19 and J usage is TRBJ1-4; TRBD1 aligns across 7 bases. CDR1 is LNHDA and CDR2 is SQIVND in the germline V gene (reference sequence). V dropped 5 bases and J dropped 5; count of bases not matched to a gene: 11. The length of the CDR3 is 16 residues. The CDR3: CASSVQGNRMNEKLFF. CDR3 in DNA: TGTGCCAGTAGTGTACAGGGGAATAGAATGAATGAAAAACTGTTTTTT.

This clone was counted only a few times. The CDR3 sequence: CASSLEGTDFTGELFF. The CDR3 DNA reads as TGCGCCAGCAGCTTGGAGGGGACAGACTTCACCGGGGAGCTGTTTTTT. The J gene is TRBJ2-2, the V gene TRBV5-1; 7 bases line up with TRBD1. With 0 bases clipped from V and 4 bases from J, the junction kept 6 bases outside the gene matches. The CDR3 has 16 residues. The germline V gene encodes CDR1 SGHRS and CDR2 YFSETQ.

The rearrangement uses TRBV5-1 and TRBJ1-1; D may be TRBD1 (5 bases). CDR1 and CDR2 (germline): SGHRS, YFSETQ. V was shortened by 3 bases and J by 1 base, with 10 bases between the two germline ends. This CDR3 comprises 14 residues. The CDR3: CASSSGGQNTEAFF. DNA for the CDR3: TGCGCCAGCAGCTCCGGGGGTCAGAACACTGAAGCTTTCTTT. The full variable domain, with the rest looked up from reference TRBV5-1 and TRBJ1-1, is KAGVTQTPRYLIKTRGQQVTLSCSPISGHRSVSWYQQTPGQGLQFLFEYFSETQRNKGNFPGRFSGRQFSNSRSEMNVSTLELGDSALYLCASSSGGQNTEAFFGQGTRLTVV.

The CDR3 DNA follows: TGCGCCAGCAGCTTGGCTTTCGACAGGCTCTATGGCTACACCTTC. As protein: CASSLAFDRLYGYTF. The J gene is TRBJ1-2, the V gene TRBV5-1; D perhaps matches TRBD1 (6 bases). CDR3 length: 15 residues. Deletions cut 0 bases from V and 4 bases from J, with 13 bases between. CDR1 and CDR2 (germline): SGHRS, YFSETQ. Combining the CDR3 with reference TRBV5-1 and TRBJ1-2 gives the whole variable domain KAGVTQTPRYLIKTRGQQVTLSCSPISGHRSVSWYQQTPGQGLQFLFEYFSETQRNKGNFPGRFSGRQFSNSRSEMNVSTLELGDSALYLCASSLAFDRLYGYTFGSGTRLTVV.

V usage is TRBV11-2 and J usage is TRBJ2-5; the D is unclear. Germline V gene sequence: CDR1 SGHAT, CDR2 FQNNGV. The CDR3 extends over 12 amino acids. The germline V and J ends were trimmed by 2 bases and 2 bases, with 3 bases remaining between them. CDR3 protein: CASSLWQETQYF. DNA for the CDR3: TGTGCCAGCAGCTTATGGCAAGAGACCCAGTACTTC.

The CDR3 spells CAWGLMNTEAFF. CDR3 DNA: TGTGCCTGGGGGTTGATGAACACTGAAGCTTTCTTT. The V gene is TRBV30, the J gene TRBJ1-1; no clear D gene. Germline V lookup: CDR1 GTSNPN, CDR2 SVGIG (reference sequence). CDR3 size: 12 residues. The germline V and J ends were trimmed by 5 bases and 0 bases, with 7 bases remaining between them.

The chain couples TRBV4-3 to TRBJ2-5, with 7 positions matching TRBD1. Germline V gives CDR1 LGHNA, CDR2 YSLEER. The CDR3 covers 15 residues. V lost 3 bases and J lost 2; bases outside the gene matches: 6. The DNA of the CDR3 is TGCGCCAGCAGCCAGGCTACGACAGGGCAAGAGACCCAGTACTTC. Its protein product is CASSQATTGQETQYF.

V usage is TRBV29-1 and J usage is TRBJ2-3, with 11 bases fitting TRBD2. Germline-derived CDR1 and CDR2 are SQVTM and ANQGSEA. J lost 3 bases, V lost 4 bases, and 6 bases had no gene match. There are 15 residues in the CDR3. In nucleotides, the CDR3 is TGCAGCGTTGGAGGTCTAGCGGGGGGTACAGATACGCAGTATTTT. As protein: CSVGGLAGGTDTQYF.

V and J are TRBV30 and TRBJ2-7; D is unresolved. V lost 5 bases to trimming and J lost 1 base, with 6 bases between them. Germline V CDR1 and CDR2: GTSNPN, SVGIG (reference sequence). The CDR3 runs 11 residues. The CDR3 sequence is CAWGKSYEQYF. The CDR3, as DNA: TGTGCCTGGGGGAAGTCCTACGAGCAGTACTTC.

This chain uses TRBV7-2 with TRBJ1-3; 8 bases agree with TRBD1. CDR1 and CDR2 (germline): SGHTA, FQGNSA. Trimming took 4 bases from V and 4 from J; bases not matched to a gene: 12. This CDR3 spans 17 amino acids. The CDR3 region has the DNA TGTGCCAGCAGCTCCCCCTTCAGGGGGCCGATCGGAAACACCATATATTTT. Its protein is CASSSPFRGPIGNTIYF.

CDR3 residues: CASSKKKGRDSYEQYF. CDR3 sequence (DNA): TGTGCCAGCAGCAAAAAAAAAGGACGAGACTCCTACGAGCAGTACTTC. The V gene is TRBV21-1, the J gene TRBJ2-7. TRBV21-1 is a pseudogene locus. The CDR3 extends over 16 amino acids.

This sequence joins TRBV4-2 and TRBJ2-2, with D maybe TRBD2 (5 bases). Germline lookup yields CDR1 LGHNA and CDR2 YNFKEQ. The ends were cut back, 2 bases at V and 0 bases at J, with 7 bases in the middle. The CDR3 extends over 15 amino acids. CDR3 DNA sequence: TGTGCCAGCAGCCAACCGGGAACGAACACCGGGGAGCTGTTTTTT. Protein sequence: CASSQPGTNTGELFF.

The chain has TRBV28 and TRBJ2-7, with 10 nucleotides matching TRBD1. V lost 6 bases, J lost 2 bases, and 4 bases stayed unmatched. Germline V lookup: CDR1 MDHEN, CDR2 SYDVKM. This CDR3 spans 14 amino acids. The chain's CDR3 is CASRGQGRTYEQYF. CDR3 coding DNA: TGTGCCAGCAGGGGACAGGGGCGTACCTACGAGCAGTACTTC.